Shown below are 8 T cell receptor beta chains from a single sample sequenced in a study of tumor-infiltrating lymphocytes in primary liver carcinoma. Starting material for RNA and DNA co-extraction consisted of about 17-34 mg of unsorted bulk tissue. The input was 450 to 500 ng total RNA; TCR beta cDNA was made from it with a constant-region primer. What produced the TCR beta libraries was three nested multiplex PCR rounds using slightly modified ARM-PCR. It was with TRBV1-TRBV30 forward primers and a C-beta reverse primer that the first two PCR rounds were run, at approximately 9 cycles each. TCRdb re-called the multiplex PCR reads through MiXCR, storing one row per CDR3 protein. The table has some 100,000 distinct CDR3 sequences, approximately 70% seen once. The sequencing sample was made of liver tumor tissue from sampling region 2. Documented subset: tumor region T2, inferior pole. The receptor set was obtained from a woman aged 55-75 years with primary liver carcinoma and hepatitis B virus infection.

In regard to this clonotype: This clone may be a read error of a much larger clone one base away. V is TRBV7-9 and J is TRBJ2-4; D unclear. Germline V gene lookup returns CDR1 SEHNR and CDR2 FQNEAQ (reference sequence). The CDR3 is 15 amino acids. Trimming took off 4 bases at V and 5 bases at J, with 15 bases between the two ends. The CDR3: CASSSTLRAENIQYF. The CDR3 DNA follows: TGTGCCAGCAGCTCTACCCTACGGGCCGAAAACATTCAGTACTTC.

Comment on this clonotype: A read error may account for a junction end that differs from germline. CDR3 DNA sequence: TGCAGCGTTAGACAGGGGATCATTAACACTGAAGCCTTCTTT. It encodes CSVRQGIINTEAFF. This sequence joins TRBV29-1 and TRBJ1-1, with 8 bases lining up with TRBD1. CDR1 SQVTM and CDR2 ANQGSEA come from the germline V gene. The CDR3 contains 14 residues.

The chain has TRBV4-2 and TRBJ2-7; perhaps TRBD1 as D (5 bases). The CDR3 is made up of 15 amino acids. CDR1 is LGHNA, CDR2 YNFKEQ, per germline. Deletions cut 4 bases from V and 4 bases from J, with 17 bases between. The CDR3, as DNA: TGTGCCAGCAGCCGGGCCAGACATGGGGCGTACGAGCAGTACTTC. Protein: CASSRARHGAYEQYF.

This chain connects TRBV18 to TRBJ2-3; D is ambiguous. Germline V gene data show CDR1 as KGHSH and CDR2 as LQKENI. Between the trimmed V and J ends, which lost 3 bases and 4 bases, there was a span of 2 bases. The CDR3 covers 11 residues. CDR3 DNA sequence: TGTGCCAGCTCACCGGCAGATACGCAGTATTTT. Translation: CASSPADTQYF.

By sample fraction, this clonotype is medium-sized. The chain couples TRBV12-3 or TRBV12-4 to TRBJ1-2, with D perhaps matching TRBD1 (6 bases). The CDR3 runs 17 residues. V was shortened by 3 bases and J by 2 bases, with 19 bases between the two germline ends. This CDR3 reads CASSFSQAGALNYGYTF. CDR3 nucleotide sequence: TGTGCCAGCAGTTTTAGTCAGGCGGGGGCGCTGAACTATGGCTACACCTTC.

As for this clonotype: A much larger clone differs by one base, so this may be a read error. The chain carries TRBV30 and TRBJ1-1; D is undetermined. The CDR3 covers 13 residues. V gave up 2 bases and J gave up 4 bases, with 11 bases separating them. Germline V gene lookup returns CDR1 GTSNPN and CDR2 SVGIG (reference sequence). The CDR3 loop is CAWSYGDATEAFF. The CDR3 nucleotides read TGTGCCTGGAGTTATGGAGACGCCACTGAAGCTTTCTTT.

This chain links TRBV4-1 with TRBJ2-3; D tentatively fits TRBD1 or TRBD2 (5 bases each). The V and J ends lost 2 bases and 4 bases respectively, with 13 bases between them. Per the germline V gene, CDR1 is MGHRA and CDR2 is YSYEKL. The CDR3 is 15 amino acids. CDR3 coding DNA: TGCGCCAGCAGCCAAACCCAGGGACCCGCAGATACGCAGTATTTT. Encoded protein: CASSQTQGPADTQYF.

Comments on this clonotype: This may stem from a read error, because a much larger clone lies one nucleotide away. This rearrangement joins TRBV5-1 to TRBJ2-1, with 7 bases matching TRBD1. Germline assignment: CDR1 SGHRS and CDR2 YFSETQ. V was pared by 4 bases and J by 4 bases, with 2 bases of the junction left unmatched. The length of the CDR3 is 13 residues. CDR3 bases: TGCGCCAGCAGCGGGGACAGATACAATGAGCAGTTCTTC. The encoded protein is CASSGDRYNEQFF.